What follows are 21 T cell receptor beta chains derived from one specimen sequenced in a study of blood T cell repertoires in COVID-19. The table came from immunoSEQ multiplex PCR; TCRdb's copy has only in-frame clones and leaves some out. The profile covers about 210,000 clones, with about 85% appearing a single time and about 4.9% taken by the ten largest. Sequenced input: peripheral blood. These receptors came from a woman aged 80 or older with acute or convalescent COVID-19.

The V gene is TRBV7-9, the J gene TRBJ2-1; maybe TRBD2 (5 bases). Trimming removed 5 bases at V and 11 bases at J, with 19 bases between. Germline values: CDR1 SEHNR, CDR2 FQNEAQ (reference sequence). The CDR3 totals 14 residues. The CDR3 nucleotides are TGTGCCAGCAGCCCCCTCTTGGTGCGGGCTAAGCAGTTCTTC. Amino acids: CASSPLLVRAKQFF.

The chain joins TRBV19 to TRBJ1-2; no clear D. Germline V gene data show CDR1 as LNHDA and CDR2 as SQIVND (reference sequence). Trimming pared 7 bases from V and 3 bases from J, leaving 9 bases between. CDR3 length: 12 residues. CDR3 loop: CASTTRDYGYTF. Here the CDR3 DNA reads TGTGCCAGTACCACGAGGGACTATGGCTACACCTTC.

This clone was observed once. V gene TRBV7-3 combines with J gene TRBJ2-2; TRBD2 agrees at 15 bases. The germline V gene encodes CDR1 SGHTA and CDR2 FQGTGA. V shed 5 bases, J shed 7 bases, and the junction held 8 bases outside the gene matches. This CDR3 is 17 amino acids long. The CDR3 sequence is CASSPLPGLAGGGELFF. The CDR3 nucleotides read TGTGCCAGCAGCCCCCTACCGGGACTAGCGGGAGGCGGGGAGCTGTTTTTT. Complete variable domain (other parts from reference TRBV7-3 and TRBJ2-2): GAGVSQTPSNKVTEKGKYVELRCDPISGHTALYWYRQSLGQGPEFLIYFQGTGAADDSGLPNDRFFAVRPEGSVSTLKIQRTERGDSAVYLCASSPLPGLAGGGELFFGEGSRLTVL.

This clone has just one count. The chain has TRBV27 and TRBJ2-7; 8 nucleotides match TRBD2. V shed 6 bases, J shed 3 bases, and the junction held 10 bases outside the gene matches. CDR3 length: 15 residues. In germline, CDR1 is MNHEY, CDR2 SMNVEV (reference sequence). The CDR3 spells CASSELAEDNYEQYF. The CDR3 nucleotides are TGTGCCAGCAGCGAACTAGCGGAGGATAACTACGAGCAGTACTTC.

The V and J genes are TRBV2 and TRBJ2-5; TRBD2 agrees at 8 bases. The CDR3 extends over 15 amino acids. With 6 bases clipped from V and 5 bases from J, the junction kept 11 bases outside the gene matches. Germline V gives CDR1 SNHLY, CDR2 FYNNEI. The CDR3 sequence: CASSGRAMGSETQYF. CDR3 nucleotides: TGTGCCAGCAGCGGGAGGGCCATGGGTTCGGAGACCCAGTACTTC.

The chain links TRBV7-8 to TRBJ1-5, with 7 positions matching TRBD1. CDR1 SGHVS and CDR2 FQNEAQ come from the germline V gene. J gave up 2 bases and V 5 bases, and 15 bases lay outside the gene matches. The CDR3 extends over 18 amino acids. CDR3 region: CASSSTKGGPYRNQPQHF. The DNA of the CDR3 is TGTGCCAGCAGCAGTACTAAAGGGGGCCCCTATCGCAATCAGCCCCAGCATTTT.

The CDR3 nucleotides are TGTGCCAGCAGTTACTCGATCCGGAGCGGGAACACTGAAGCTTTCTTT. This translates into CASSYSIRSGNTEAFF. The chain has TRBV6-5 and TRBJ1-1; D is unclear. Germline-derived CDR1 and CDR2 are MNHEY and SVGAGI. This CDR3 region has 16 residues. V was clipped by 0 bases and J by 1 base, with 12 bases between them.

The CDR3 DNA is TGTGCCAGCAGCGTAAGCAGGGTTATGAACACTGAAGCTTTCTTT. It yields the protein CASSVSRVMNTEAFF. This rearrangement joins TRBV11-2 to TRBJ1-1; weak D call: TRBD1 (5 bases). Germline CDR1 reads SGHAT; CDR2 reads FQNNGV. The V end lost 5 bases, the J end lost 0 bases, and 13 bases lay between the germline ends. The CDR3 is 15 amino acids. Combining the CDR3 with reference TRBV11-2 and TRBJ1-1 gives the whole variable domain EAGVAQSPRYKIIEKRQSVAFWCNPISGHATLYWYQQILGQGPKLLIQFQNNGVVDDSQLPKDRFSAERLKGVDSTLKIQPAKLEDSAVYLCASSVSRVMNTEAFFGQGTRLTVV.

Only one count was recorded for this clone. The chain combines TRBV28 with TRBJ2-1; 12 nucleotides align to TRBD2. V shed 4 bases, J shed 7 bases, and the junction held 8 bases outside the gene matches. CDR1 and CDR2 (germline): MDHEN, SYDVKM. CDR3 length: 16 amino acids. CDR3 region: CASSSSTSGRRNEQFF. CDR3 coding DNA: TGTGCCAGCAGTTCCTCCACTAGCGGGAGGAGGAATGAGCAGTTCTTC.

CDR3: CASSLNPQGQGAEAFF. The CDR3 DNA reads TGTGCCAGCAGCTTAAACCCTCAGGGACAGGGAGCTGAAGCTTTCTTT. The chain links TRBV7-3 to TRBJ1-1; 9 bases agree with TRBD1. From germline, CDR1 is SGHTA and CDR2 FQGTGA. With 1 base clipped from V and 6 bases from J, the junction kept 9 bases outside the gene matches. The CDR3 is 16 amino acids.

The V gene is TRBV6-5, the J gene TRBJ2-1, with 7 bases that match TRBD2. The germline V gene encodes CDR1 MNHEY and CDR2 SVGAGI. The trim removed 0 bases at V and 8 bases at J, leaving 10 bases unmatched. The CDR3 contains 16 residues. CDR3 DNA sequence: TGTGCCAGCAGTTACTCGAGCCTAGCGGTATCTTATGAGCAGTTCTTC. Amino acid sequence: CASSYSSLAVSYEQFF.

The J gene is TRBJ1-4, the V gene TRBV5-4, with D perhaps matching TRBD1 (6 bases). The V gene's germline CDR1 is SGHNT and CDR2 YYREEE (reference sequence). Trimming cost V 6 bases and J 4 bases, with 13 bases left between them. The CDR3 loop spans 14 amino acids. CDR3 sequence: CASTTGTFNEKLFF. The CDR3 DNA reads TGTGCCAGCACCACAGGGACCTTTAATGAAAAACTGTTTTTT.

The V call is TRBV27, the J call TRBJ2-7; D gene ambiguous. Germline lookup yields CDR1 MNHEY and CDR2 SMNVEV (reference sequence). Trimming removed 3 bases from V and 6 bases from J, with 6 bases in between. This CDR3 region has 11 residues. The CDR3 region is CASSFQAEQYF. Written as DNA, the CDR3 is TGTGCCAGCAGTTTCCAAGCCGAGCAGTACTTC.

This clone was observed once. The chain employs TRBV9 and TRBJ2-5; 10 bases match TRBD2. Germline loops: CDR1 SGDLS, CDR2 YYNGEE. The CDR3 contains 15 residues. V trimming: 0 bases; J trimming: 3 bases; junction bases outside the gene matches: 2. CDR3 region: CASSVGLAGEETQYF. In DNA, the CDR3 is TGTGCCAGCAGCGTAGGTCTAGCGGGAGAAGAGACCCAGTACTTC.

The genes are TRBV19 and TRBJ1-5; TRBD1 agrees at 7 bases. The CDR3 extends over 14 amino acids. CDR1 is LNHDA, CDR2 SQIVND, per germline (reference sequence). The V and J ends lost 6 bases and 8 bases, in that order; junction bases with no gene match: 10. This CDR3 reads CASSETGLREPQHF. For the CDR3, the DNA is TGTGCCAGTAGCGAGACAGGGCTCCGGGAGCCCCAGCATTTT.

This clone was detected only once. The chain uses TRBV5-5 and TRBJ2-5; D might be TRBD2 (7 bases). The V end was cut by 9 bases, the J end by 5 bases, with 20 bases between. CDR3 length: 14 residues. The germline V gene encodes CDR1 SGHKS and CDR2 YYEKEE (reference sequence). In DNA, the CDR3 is TGTGCCACCAACATTGGGGGGGCTGGGGAGACCCAGTACTTC. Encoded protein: CATNIGGAGETQYF.

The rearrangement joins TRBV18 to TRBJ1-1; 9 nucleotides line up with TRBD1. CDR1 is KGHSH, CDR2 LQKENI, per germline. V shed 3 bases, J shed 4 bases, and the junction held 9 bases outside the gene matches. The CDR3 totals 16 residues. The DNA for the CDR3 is TGTGCCAGCTCACCCCAGGGGACAGGGTCGGTCACTGAAGCTTTCTTT. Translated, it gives CASSPQGTGSVTEAFF. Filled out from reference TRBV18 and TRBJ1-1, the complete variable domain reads NAGVMQNPRHLVRRRGQEARLRCSPMKGHSHVYWYRQLPEEGLKFMVYLQKENIIDESGMPKERFSAEFPKEGPSILRIQQVVRGDSAAYFCASSPQGTGSVTEAFFGQGTRLTVV.

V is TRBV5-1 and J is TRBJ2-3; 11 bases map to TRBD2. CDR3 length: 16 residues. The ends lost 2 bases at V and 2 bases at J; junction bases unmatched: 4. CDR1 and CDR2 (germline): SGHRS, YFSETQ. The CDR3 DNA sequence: TGCGCCAGCAGCTTTCGACTAGCGGGGCCCACAGATACGCAGTATTTT. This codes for CASSFRLAGPTDTQYF. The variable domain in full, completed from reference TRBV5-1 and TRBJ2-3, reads KAGVTQTPRYLIKTRGQQVTLSCSPISGHRSVSWYQQTPGQGLQFLFEYFSETQRNKGNFPGRFSGRQFSNSRSEMNVSTLELGDSALYLCASSFRLAGPTDTQYFGPGTRLTVL.

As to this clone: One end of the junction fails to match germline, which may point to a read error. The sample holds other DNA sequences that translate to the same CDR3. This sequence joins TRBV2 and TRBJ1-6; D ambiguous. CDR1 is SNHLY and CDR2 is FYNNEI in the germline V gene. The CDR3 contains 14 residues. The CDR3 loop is CASSEEYRASPLHF. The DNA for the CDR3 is TGTGCCAGCAGTGAAGAGTACAGAGCCTCACCTCTCCACTTT. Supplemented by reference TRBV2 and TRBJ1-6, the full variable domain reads EPEVTQTPSHQVTQMGQEVILRCVPISNHLYFYWYRQILGQKVEFLVSFYNNEISEKSEIFDDQFSVERPDGSNFTLKIRSTKLEDSAMYFCASSEEYRASPLHFGNGTRLTVT.

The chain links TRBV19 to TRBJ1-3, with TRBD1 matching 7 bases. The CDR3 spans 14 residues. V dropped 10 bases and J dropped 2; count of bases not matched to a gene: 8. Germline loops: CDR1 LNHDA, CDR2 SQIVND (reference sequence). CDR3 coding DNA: TGTGCCACCTCCCAGGGGGTGACTGGAAACACCATATATTTT. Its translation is CATSQGVTGNTIYF.

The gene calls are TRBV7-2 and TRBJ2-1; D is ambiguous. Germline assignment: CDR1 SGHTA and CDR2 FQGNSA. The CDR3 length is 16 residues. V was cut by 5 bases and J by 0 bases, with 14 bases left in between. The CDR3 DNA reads TGTGCCAGCAGCCTGCAGCGACGGAGCTCCTACAATGAGCAGTTCTTC. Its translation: CASSLQRRSSYNEQFF.